Shown below are 11 T cell receptor beta chains from a single sample sequenced in a study of T cell changes during pregnancy in multiple sclerosis. Assay: immunoSEQ multiplex PCR; the TCRdb copy retains only in-frame clones and omits some. Among roughly 89,000 clones listed, 90% to 95% were seen once. The sample consisted of peripheral blood, taken in the first trimester of pregnancy. These TCRs come from a female donor with multiple sclerosis, enrolled in a pregnancy study.

V usage is TRBV11-1 and J usage is TRBJ1-3, with 7 nucleotides matching TRBD1. V lost 5 bases and J lost 1; bases outside the gene matches: 5. The CDR3 totals 15 residues. Germline V gene lookup returns CDR1 SGHAT and CDR2 FQDESV (reference sequence). DNA of the CDR3: TGTGCCAGCAGCCACTACAGGGGATCTGGAAACACCATATATTTT. It is translated as CASSHYRGSGNTIYF. Full variable domain (remainder filled in from reference TRBV11-1 and TRBJ1-3): EAEVAQSPRYKITEKSQAVAFWCDPISGHATLYWYRQILGQGPELLVQFQDESVVDDSQLPKDRFSAERLKGVDSTLKIQPAELGDSAMYLCASSHYRGSGNTIYFGEGSWLTVV.

The chain recombines TRBV7-9 with TRBJ1-6, with 7 bases matching TRBD1. CDR1 and CDR2 (germline): SEHNR, FQNEAQ (reference sequence). This CDR3 comprises 14 residues. V dropped 5 bases and J dropped 10; count of bases not matched to a gene: 8. The CDR3 protein is CASSQTGIRSPLHF. The CDR3 DNA sequence: TGTGCCAGCAGCCAGACAGGGATACGGTCACCCCTCCACTTT.

The chain employs TRBV5-6 and TRBJ2-1, with unresolved D. The CDR3 is 13 amino acids. V lost 0 bases to trimming and J lost 10 bases, with 11 bases between them. Germline CDR1 is SGHDT and CDR2 is YYEEEE. The CDR3 protein is CASSLAPPAEQFF. The CDR3 DNA is TGTGCCAGCAGCTTGGCCCCACCTGCGGAGCAGTTCTTC.

The V and J genes are TRBV6-1 and TRBJ2-5; 7 bases are shared with TRBD2. Germline CDR1 MNHNS, CDR2 SASEGT. The CDR3 is made up of 16 amino acids. The V and J ends lost 3 bases and 5 bases, in that order; junction bases with no gene match: 12. CDR3: CASSDSFGGGSETQYF. Written as DNA, the CDR3 is TGTGCCAGCAGTGATTCATTTGGCGGGGGATCGGAGACCCAGTACTTC.

This clone showed up just once. J is TRBJ1-2 and V is TRBV18; D is ambiguous. From germline, CDR1 is KGHSH and CDR2 LQKENI. The CDR3 sequence is 13 residues long. V was shortened by 2 bases and J by 5 bases, with 9 bases between the two germline ends. Here the CDR3 DNA reads TGTGCCAGCTCACCAGAGGGCGCGTATGGCTACACCTTC. It specifies CASSPEGAYGYTF.

The rearrangement joins TRBV7-9 to TRBJ1-2, with TRBD1 identical over 8 bases. The V segment lost 4 bases and the J segment 0 bases; nucleotides outside the gene matches: 10. The CDR3 runs 17 residues. Germline V gene sequence: CDR1 SEHNR, CDR2 FQNEAQ (reference sequence). The CDR3 spells CASSWTGSPYPNYGYTF. CDR3 DNA sequence: TGTGCCAGCAGCTGGACAGGGAGCCCTTACCCTAACTATGGCTACACCTTC.

This chain connects TRBV5-8 to TRBJ2-7; no clear D gene. With 4 bases removed from V and 3 bases from J, the gap between germline ends came to 11 bases. CDR1 is SGHTS and CDR2 is YDEGEE in the germline V gene. The CDR3 runs to 13 residues. For the CDR3, the DNA is TGTGCCAGCAGCCCTGCGACACGCTACGAGCAGTACTTC. Translation: CASSPATRYEQYF.

The chain recombines TRBV7-8 with TRBJ2-1; the D gene is possibly TRBD2 (7 bases). CDR1 and CDR2 (germline): SGHVS, FQNEAQ. The ends were cut back, 3 bases at V and 4 bases at J, with 16 bases in the middle. This CDR3 contains 16 residues. This CDR3 reads CASSFEVGGLYNEQFF. The CDR3 DNA follows: TGTGCCAGCAGCTTCGAGGTGGGGGGGCTGTACAATGAGCAGTTCTTC. Full variable domain (rest looked up from reference TRBV7-8 and TRBJ2-1): GAGVSQSPRYKVAKRGQDVALRCDPISGHVSLFWYQQALGQGPEFLTYFQNEAQLDKSGLPSDRFFAERPEGSVSTLKIQRTQQEDSAVYLCASSFEVGGLYNEQFFGPGTRLTVL.

The chain carries TRBV13 and TRBJ1-4; D not certain. Trimming left V 0 bases short and J 5 bases short, with 7 bases between. The length of the CDR3 is 14 residues. Germline CDR1 PRHDT, CDR2 FYEKMQ (reference sequence). The CDR3: CASSLGQENEKLFF. As DNA, the CDR3 is TGTGCCAGCAGCTTAGGCCAGGAAAATGAAAAACTGTTTTTT.

CDR3 in amino acids: CASSAGPTGNTEAFF. In DNA form, the CDR3 reads TGTGCCAGCAGCGCCGGGCCGACAGGGAATACTGAAGCTTTCTTT. The chain recombines TRBV9 with TRBJ1-1; 7 bases are a match to TRBD1. V shed 3 bases, J shed 5 bases, and the junction held 10 bases outside the gene matches. CDR1 and CDR2 from the germline V gene are SGDLS and YYNGEE. The CDR3 covers 15 residues. Using reference TRBV9 and TRBJ1-1 for the parts outside the CDR3, the full variable domain is DSGVTQTPKHLITATGQRVTLRCSPRSGDLSVYWYQQSLDQGLQFLIQYYNGEERAKGNILERFSAQQFPDLHSELNLSSLELGDSALYFCASSAGPTGNTEAFFGQGTRLTVV.

The chain uses TRBV19 and TRBJ2-7, with TRBD1 matching over 7 bases. In germline, CDR1 is LNHDA, CDR2 SQIVND (reference sequence). The CDR3 length is 13 residues. V lost 9 bases and J lost 4; bases outside the gene matches: 9. The CDR3 nucleotides are TGTGCCAGCCGGCACAGGGGAACGTACGAGCAGTACTTC. Its translation: CASRHRGTYEQYF.